This TCR beta chain was identified during a study of circulating and synovial CD4+ cells in juvenile arthritis. The V gene lost 6 bases and the J gene lost 4 bases, with 12 bases spanning the gap. Germline V CDR1 and CDR2: LNHDA, SQIVND (reference sequence). The CDR3 spans 13 residues. About this clone: Other DNA sequences in the sample encode the same CDR3.

Here immunoSEQ multiplex PCR was the method, and the copy in TCRdb shows in-frame clones only, minus some. The sample shows about 33,000 clones, 90% to 95% of them seen only once. The sequence was collected from a human donor with juvenile idiopathic arthritis. Sequencing input: CD4+ T cells from blood. The rearrangement links TRBV19 to TRBJ1-2, with a tentative D call TRBD1 (6 bases). This CDR3 is CASRNPGAYGYTF. The CDR3, as DNA: TGTGCCAGTAGGAATCCAGGGGCCTATGGCTACACCTTC.